The 16 T cell receptor beta chains below all came from one sample that was sequenced in a study of blood T cell repertoires in COVID-19. Sequenced by immunoSEQ multiplex PCR; TCRdb stores in-frame clones only, minus some. The table lists about 150,000 clones, roughly 84% of them singletons. Specimen: peripheral blood. These receptors were taken from a young man with active or convalescent COVID-19.

The chain uses TRBV28 and TRBJ1-3; no reliable D call. The ends were cut back, 7 bases at V and 0 bases at J, with 10 bases in the middle. CDR3 length: 14 residues. CDR1 MDHEN and CDR2 SYDVKM come from the germline V gene. The CDR3 loop reads CASMSPSSGNTIYF. The CDR3 nucleotides are TGTGCCAGCATGTCACCCAGCTCTGGAAACACCATATATTTT.

The V call is TRBV2, the J call TRBJ2-7; perhaps TRBD1 as D (6 bases). The CDR3 covers 13 residues. The germline V gene has CDR1 SNHLY and CDR2 FYNNEI. Trimming pared 5 bases from V and 1 base from J, leaving 9 bases between. CDR3 DNA: TGTGCCAGCAGTCTGGACAGATCCTACGAGCAGTACTTC. Amino acid sequence: CASSLDRSYEQYF. The full variable domain, rest sourced from reference TRBV2 and TRBJ2-7, is EPEVTQTPSHQVTQMGQEVILRCVPISNHLYFYWYRQILGQKVEFLVSFYNNEISEKSEIFDDQFSVERPDGSNFTLKIRSTKLEDSAMYFCASSLDRSYEQYFGPGTRLTVT.

V is TRBV7-9 and J is TRBJ2-7; 7 nucleotides agree with TRBD2. Germline V gene data show CDR1 as SEHNR and CDR2 as FQNEAQ (reference sequence). The CDR3 spans 15 residues. The trim removed 2 bases at V and 3 bases at J, leaving 7 bases unmatched. The CDR3 loop reads CASSLSSGTNYEQYF. CDR3 coding DNA: TGTGCCAGCAGCTTATCCTCCGGGACTAACTACGAGCAGTACTTC.

V usage is TRBV21-1 and J usage is TRBJ1-1; TRBD1 is taken as the D call from the table, unchecked against the DNA. TRBV21-1 is flagged as a pseudogene. The length of the CDR3 is 16 residues. The CDR3 DNA is TGTGCCAGCAGCAACGCGTTTAGCGACAGGAAAACTGAAGCTTTCTTT. Protein product: CASSNAFSDRKTEAFF.

The chain carries TRBV18 and TRBJ2-6; D is perhaps TRBD2 (5 bases). Germline V gene sequence: CDR1 KGHSH, CDR2 LQKENI. V shed 4 bases and J shed 0 bases, with 7 bases lying between them. This CDR3 contains 15 residues. In DNA form, the CDR3 reads TGTGCCAGCTCACAAGAGGGCTCTGGGGCCAACGTCCTGACTTTC. It yields the protein CASSQEGSGANVLTF. Supplemented by reference TRBV18 and TRBJ2-6, the full variable domain reads NAGVMQNPRHLVRRRGQEARLRCSPMKGHSHVYWYRQLPEEGLKFMVYLQKENIIDESGMPKERFSAEFPKEGPSILRIQQVVRGDSAAYFCASSQEGSGANVLTFGAGSRLTVL.

This chain uses TRBV15 with TRBJ2-2; tentative D call: TRBD1 (6 bases). The germline CDR1 and CDR2 sequences are LNHNV and YYDKDF (reference sequence). V gave up 8 bases and J gave up 6 bases, with 16 bases separating them. The CDR3 loop spans 14 amino acids. The CDR3 DNA reads as TGTGCCACCTCCTCTGGGGGCTGGGCCGGGGAGCTGTTTTTT. Translated, it gives CATSSGGWAGELFF.

The rearrangement links TRBV7-2 to TRBJ1-2; D perhaps matches TRBD1 (5 bases). Trimming pared 1 base from V and 2 bases from J, leaving 8 bases between. CDR1 SGHTA and CDR2 FQGNSA come from the germline V gene. This CDR3 is built from 14 residues. CDR3 nucleotides: TGTGCCAGCAGCTTAGACAGGCGAAACTATGGCTACACCTTC. This encodes CASSLDRRNYGYTF.

This chain links TRBV3-1 (or the pseudogene TRBV3-2) with TRBJ2-7; 8 positions agree with TRBD1. The CDR3 covers 16 residues. V was clipped by 1 base and J by 0 bases; unmatched bases: 5. Germline V gives CDR1 LGHDT, CDR2 YNNKEL (reference sequence). This chain's CDR3 is CASSQGSGGGSYEQYF. CDR3 coding DNA: TGTGCCAGCAGCCAAGGGTCAGGGGGCGGCTCCTACGAGCAGTACTTC.

The table lists this clone with a few counts. J is TRBJ2-3 and V is TRBV4-2; perhaps TRBD2 as D (6 bases). The length of the CDR3 is 16 residues. V shed 1 base and J shed 0 bases, with 11 bases lying between them. Germline CDR1 reads LGHNA; CDR2 reads YNFKEQ. CDR3 residues: CASSQVQRVSTDTQYF. CDR3 coding DNA: TGTGCCAGCAGCCAAGTCCAGCGGGTAAGCACAGATACGCAGTATTTT.

The gene calls are TRBV11-2 and TRBJ2-2; 10 positions match TRBD2. J gave up 1 base and V 4 bases, and 3 bases lay outside the gene matches. CDR1 SGHAT and CDR2 FQNNGV come from the germline V gene. The length of the CDR3 is 16 residues. The CDR3: CASSYSGGRNTGELFF. The CDR3 DNA reads as TGTGCCAGCAGCTATAGCGGGGGGCGGAACACCGGGGAGCTGTTTTTT.

V and J are TRBV19 and TRBJ1-4, with 7 bases lining up with TRBD1. V shed 10 bases and J 6 bases; nucleotides not matched to a gene: 11. Per the germline V gene, CDR1 is LNHDA and CDR2 is SQIVND (reference sequence). The CDR3 consists of 14 residues. In nucleotides, the CDR3 is TGTGCCACCACAAGACAGGGTAAACATGAAAAACTGTTTTTT. Amino acid sequence: CATTRQGKHEKLFF.

Here the CDR3 reads CASSPVGGVGELFF. The CDR3 coding sequence is TGTGCCAGCAGCCCAGTGGGGGGTGTCGGGGAGCTGTTTTTT. This rearrangement joins TRBV9 to TRBJ2-2; a weak D match, TRBD2 (6 bases). The CDR3 covers 14 residues. V lost 4 bases and J lost 7, with 14 bases in between. Germline V CDR1 and CDR2: SGDLS, YYNGEE.

The CDR3 nucleotides are TGTGCCAGCAGCTTGCGCCGACAGGGGGGGTATGGCTACACCTTC. The encoded protein is CASSLRRQGGYGYTF. The J gene is TRBJ1-2, the V gene TRBV7-2; the match to TRBD1 covers 9 bases. The CDR3 has 15 residues. The V gene end was trimmed by 3 bases and the J gene end by 5 bases; junction bases not matched to a gene: 7. The germline CDR1 and CDR2 sequences are SGHTA and FQGNSA.

This CDR3 is CASSLEGAGYTF. The CDR3 DNA sequence: TGTGCCAGCAGTTTAGAAGGGGCTGGCTACACCTTC. The rearrangement uses TRBV12-3 or TRBV12-4 and TRBJ1-2; D is perhaps TRBD1 (5 bases). There are 12 residues in the CDR3. V was shortened by 1 base and J by 7 bases, with 7 bases between the two germline ends.

V gene TRBV28 combines with J gene TRBJ1-2; 7 bases are a match to TRBD1. V shed 6 bases, J shed 0 bases, and the junction held 4 bases outside the gene matches. Germline-derived CDR1 and CDR2 are MDHEN and SYDVKM. CDR3 length equals 14 residues. The CDR3 here is CASRSGGTNYGYTF. The CDR3 DNA follows: TGTGCCAGCAGGTCAGGGGGAACTAACTATGGCTACACCTTC.

This sequence joins TRBV30 and TRBJ2-3; 8 bases are a match to TRBD2. Germline trimming cut 3 bases from V and 4 bases from J; bases unmatched to any gene: 0. The CDR3 length is 12 residues. The germline CDR1 and CDR2 sequences are GTSNPN and SVGIG (reference sequence). The CDR3 spells CAWSGGADTQYF. CDR3 coding DNA: TGTGCCTGGAGCGGGGGGGCAGATACGCAGTATTTT.